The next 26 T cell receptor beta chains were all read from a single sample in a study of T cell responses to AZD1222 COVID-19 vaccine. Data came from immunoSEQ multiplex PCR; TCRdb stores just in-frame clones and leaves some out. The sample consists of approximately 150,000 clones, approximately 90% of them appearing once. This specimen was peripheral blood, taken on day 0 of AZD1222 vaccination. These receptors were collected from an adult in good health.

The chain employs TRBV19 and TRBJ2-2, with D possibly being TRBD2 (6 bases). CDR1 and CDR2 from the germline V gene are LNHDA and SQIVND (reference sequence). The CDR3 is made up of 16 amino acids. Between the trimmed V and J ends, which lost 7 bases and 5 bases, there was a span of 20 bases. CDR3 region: CASNRPGRGNTGELFF. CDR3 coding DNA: TGTGCCAGTAACAGGCCGGGGCGGGGAAATACCGGGGAGCTGTTTTTT.

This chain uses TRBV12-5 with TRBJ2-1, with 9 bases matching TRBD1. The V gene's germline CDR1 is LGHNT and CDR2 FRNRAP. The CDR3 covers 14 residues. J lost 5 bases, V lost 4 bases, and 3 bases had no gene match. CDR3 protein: CASGWDRVNNEQFF. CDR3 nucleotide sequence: TGTGCTAGTGGTTGGGACAGGGTAAACAATGAGCAGTTCTTC.

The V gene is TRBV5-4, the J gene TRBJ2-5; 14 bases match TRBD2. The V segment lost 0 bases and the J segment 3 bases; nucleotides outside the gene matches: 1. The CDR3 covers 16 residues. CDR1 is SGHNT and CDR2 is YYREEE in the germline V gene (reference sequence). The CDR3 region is CASSLGLAGGKETQYF. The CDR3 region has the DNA TGTGCCAGCAGCTTGGGACTAGCGGGAGGGAAAGAGACCCAGTACTTC. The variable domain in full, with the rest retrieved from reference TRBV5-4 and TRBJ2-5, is ETGVTQSPTHLIKTRGQQVTLRCSSQSGHNTVSWYQQALGQGPQFIFQYYREEENGRGNFPPRFSGLQFPNYSSELNVNALELDDSALYLCASSLGLAGGKETQYFGPGTRLLVL.

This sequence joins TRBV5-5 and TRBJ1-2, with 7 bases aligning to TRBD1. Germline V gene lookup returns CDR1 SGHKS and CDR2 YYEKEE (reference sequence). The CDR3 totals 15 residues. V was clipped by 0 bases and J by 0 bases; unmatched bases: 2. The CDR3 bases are TGTGCCAGCAGCTTGGACAGGGGAGCTAACTATGGCTACACCTTC. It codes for CASSLDRGANYGYTF.

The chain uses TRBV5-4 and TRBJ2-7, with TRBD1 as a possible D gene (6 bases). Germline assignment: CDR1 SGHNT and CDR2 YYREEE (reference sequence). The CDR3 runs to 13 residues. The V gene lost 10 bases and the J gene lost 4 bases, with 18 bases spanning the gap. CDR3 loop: CAYSGASWYEQYF. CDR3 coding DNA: TGTGCCTATTCAGGGGCCTCGTGGTACGAGCAGTACTTC.

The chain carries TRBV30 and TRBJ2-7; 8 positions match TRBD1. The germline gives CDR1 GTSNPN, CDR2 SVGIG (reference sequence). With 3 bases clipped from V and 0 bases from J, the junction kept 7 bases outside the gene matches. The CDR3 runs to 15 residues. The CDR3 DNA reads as TGTGCCTGGAGGGGGGACAGGATTGCCTCCTACGAGCAGTACTTC. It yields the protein CAWRGDRIASYEQYF.

The chain's CDR3 is CASTYLRKASNQPQHF. CDR3 in DNA: TGTGCCAGCACCTATCTTAGGAAAGCCAGCAATCAGCCCCAGCATTTT. J is TRBJ1-5 and V is TRBV28, with no clear D. Trimming took 7 bases from V and 1 from J, leaving 17 bases between them. Per germline, CDR1 MDHEN and CDR2 SYDVKM. CDR3 size: 16 residues.

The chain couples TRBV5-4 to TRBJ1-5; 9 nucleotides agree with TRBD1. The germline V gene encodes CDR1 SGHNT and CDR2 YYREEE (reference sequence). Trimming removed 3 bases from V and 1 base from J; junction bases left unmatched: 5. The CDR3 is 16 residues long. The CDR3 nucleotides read TGTGCCAGCAGCTCATGGACAGGGGAAAGCAATCAGCCCCAGCATTTT. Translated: CASSSWTGESNQPQHF.

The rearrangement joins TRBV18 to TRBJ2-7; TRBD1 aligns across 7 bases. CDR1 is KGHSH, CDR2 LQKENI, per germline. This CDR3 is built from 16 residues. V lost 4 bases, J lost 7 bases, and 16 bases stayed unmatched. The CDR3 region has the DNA TGTGCCAGCTCACTATCAGCTAAGGACAGGTCCGGAGAGCAGTACTTC. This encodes CASSLSAKDRSGEQYF.

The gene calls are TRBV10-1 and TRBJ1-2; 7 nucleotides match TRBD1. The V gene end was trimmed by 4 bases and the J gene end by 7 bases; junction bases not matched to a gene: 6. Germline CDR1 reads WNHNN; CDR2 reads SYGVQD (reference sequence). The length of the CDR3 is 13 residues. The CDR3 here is CASSVNRGSGYTF. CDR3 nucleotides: TGCGCCAGCAGTGTTAACAGGGGAAGTGGCTACACCTTC.

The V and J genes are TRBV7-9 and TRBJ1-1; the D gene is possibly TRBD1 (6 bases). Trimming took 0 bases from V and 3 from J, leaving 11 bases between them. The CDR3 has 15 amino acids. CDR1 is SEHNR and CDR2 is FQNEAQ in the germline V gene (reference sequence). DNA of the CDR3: TGTGCCAGCAGCTTAGCGTTCAGGGGTGACACTGAAGCTTTCTTT. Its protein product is CASSLAFRGDTEAFF.

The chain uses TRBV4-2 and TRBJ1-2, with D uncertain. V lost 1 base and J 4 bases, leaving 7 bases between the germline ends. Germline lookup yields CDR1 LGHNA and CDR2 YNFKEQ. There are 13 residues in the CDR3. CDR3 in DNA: TGTGCCAGCAGCCAAGTGGGTAGCTATGGCTACACCTTC. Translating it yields CASSQVGSYGYTF.

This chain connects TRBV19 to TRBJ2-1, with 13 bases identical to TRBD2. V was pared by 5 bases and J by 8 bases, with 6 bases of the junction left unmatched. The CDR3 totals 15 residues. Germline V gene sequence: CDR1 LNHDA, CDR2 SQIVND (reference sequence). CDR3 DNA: TGTGCCAGTAGTCCCGGACTAGCGGGAGATCATGAGCAGTTCTTC. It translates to CASSPGLAGDHEQFF.

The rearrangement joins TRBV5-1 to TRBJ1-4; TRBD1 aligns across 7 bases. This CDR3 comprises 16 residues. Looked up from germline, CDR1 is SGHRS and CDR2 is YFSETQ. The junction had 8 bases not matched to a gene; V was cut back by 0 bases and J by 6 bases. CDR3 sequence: CASSLARRGHHEKLFF. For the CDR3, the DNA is TGCGCCAGCAGCTTGGCCCGGAGGGGGCATCATGAAAAACTGTTTTTT.

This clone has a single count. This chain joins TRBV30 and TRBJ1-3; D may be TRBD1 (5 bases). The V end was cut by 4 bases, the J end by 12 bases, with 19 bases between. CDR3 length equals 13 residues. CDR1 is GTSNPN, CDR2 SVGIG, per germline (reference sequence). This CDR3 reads CAWTLGTGEGIYF. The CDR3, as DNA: TGTGCCTGGACTCTCGGGACCGGGGAGGGCATATATTTT.

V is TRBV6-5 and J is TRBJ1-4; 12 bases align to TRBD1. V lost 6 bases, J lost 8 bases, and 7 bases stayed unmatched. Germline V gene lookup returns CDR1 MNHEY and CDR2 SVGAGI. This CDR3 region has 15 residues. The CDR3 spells CASRQAGTGGEKLFF. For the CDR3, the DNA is TGTGCCAGCAGACAAGCCGGGACAGGGGGCGAAAAACTGTTTTTT.

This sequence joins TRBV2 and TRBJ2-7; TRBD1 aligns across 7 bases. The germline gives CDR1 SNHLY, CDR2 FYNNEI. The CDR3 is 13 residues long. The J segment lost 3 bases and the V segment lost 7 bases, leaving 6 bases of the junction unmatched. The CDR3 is CASNSGGVYEQYF. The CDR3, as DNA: TGTGCCAGCAATTCAGGGGGTGTCTACGAGCAGTACTTC.

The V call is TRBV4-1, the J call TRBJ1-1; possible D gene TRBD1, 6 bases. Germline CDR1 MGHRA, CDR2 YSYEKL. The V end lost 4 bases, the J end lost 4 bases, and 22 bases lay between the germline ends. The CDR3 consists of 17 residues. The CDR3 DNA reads TGCGCCAGCAGCCCCAGTCTAACGGGGGGGCGCGTCACTGAAGCTTTCTTT. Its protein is CASSPSLTGGRVTEAFF.

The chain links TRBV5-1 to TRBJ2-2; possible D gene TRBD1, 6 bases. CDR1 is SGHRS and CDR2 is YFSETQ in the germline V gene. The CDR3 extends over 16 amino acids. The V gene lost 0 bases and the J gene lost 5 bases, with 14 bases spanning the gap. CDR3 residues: CASSLESQGLTGELFF. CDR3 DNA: TGCGCCAGCAGCTTGGAGTCCCAGGGGTTAACCGGGGAGCTGTTTTTT.

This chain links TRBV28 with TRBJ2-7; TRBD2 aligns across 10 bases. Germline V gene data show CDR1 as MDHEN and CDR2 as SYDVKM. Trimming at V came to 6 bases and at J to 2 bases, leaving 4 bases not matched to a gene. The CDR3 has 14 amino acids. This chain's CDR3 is CASSRTSGAYEQYF. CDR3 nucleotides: TGTGCCAGCAGCCGAACTAGCGGGGCCTACGAGCAGTACTTC.

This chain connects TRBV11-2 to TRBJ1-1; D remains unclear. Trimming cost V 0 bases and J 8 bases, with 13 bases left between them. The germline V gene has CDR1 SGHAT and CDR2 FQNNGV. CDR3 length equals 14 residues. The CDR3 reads CASSLDRAVGEAFF. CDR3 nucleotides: TGTGCCAGCAGCTTAGATCGTGCCGTTGGAGAAGCTTTCTTT.

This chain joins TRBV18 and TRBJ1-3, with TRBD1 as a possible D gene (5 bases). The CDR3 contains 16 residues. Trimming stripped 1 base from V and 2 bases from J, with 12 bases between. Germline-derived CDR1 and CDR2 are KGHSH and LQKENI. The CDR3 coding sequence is TGTGCCAGCTCACCACGTTCTCAGGGCGCTGGAAACACCATATATTTT. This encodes CASSPRSQGAGNTIYF.

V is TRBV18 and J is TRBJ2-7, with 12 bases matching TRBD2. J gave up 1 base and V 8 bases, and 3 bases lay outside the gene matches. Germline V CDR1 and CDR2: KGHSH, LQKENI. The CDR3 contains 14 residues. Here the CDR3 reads CASQLAGGSYEQYF. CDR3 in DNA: TGTGCCAGCCAACTAGCGGGAGGTTCCTACGAGCAGTACTTC.

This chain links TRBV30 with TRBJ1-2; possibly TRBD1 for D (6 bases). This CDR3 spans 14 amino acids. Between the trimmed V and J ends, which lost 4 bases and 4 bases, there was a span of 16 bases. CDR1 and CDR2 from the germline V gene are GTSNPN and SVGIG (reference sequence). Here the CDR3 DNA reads TGTGCCTGGACGTTCACAAGGGGGTCCTATGGCTACACCTTC. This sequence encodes CAWTFTRGSYGYTF.

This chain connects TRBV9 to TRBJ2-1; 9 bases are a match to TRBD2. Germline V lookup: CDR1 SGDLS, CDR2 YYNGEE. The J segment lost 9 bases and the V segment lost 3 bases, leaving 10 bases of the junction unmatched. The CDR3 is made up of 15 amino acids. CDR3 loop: CASSAIAGEDPEQFF. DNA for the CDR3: TGTGCCAGCAGCGCGATAGCGGGAGAGGACCCTGAGCAGTTCTTC.

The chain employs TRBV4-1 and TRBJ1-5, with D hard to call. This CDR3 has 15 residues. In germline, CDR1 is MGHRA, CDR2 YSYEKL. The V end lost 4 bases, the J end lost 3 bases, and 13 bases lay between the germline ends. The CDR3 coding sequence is TGCGCCAGCAGCCTTCCCGGGCTCCTCAATCAGCCCCAGCATTTT. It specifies CASSLPGLLNQPQHF.